This T cell receptor beta chain was retrieved from a study of cytomegalovirus exposure and HLA in healthy donors. As for the study in general: In terms of ancestry, the Caucasian-associated cluster contained 80% to 90% of the roughly 400 genotyped donors. General study results and limits: Later on, a genetic analysis was performed. It linked a missense variant in DCLRE1C with V- and J-gene trimming of TCR beta.

Primers included in the PCR were 60 Vbeta and 13 Jbeta primers. Clones were read by immunoSEQ multiplex PCR, and TCRdb kept only the in-frame ones, dropping some. The sample records 110,000 or so clones, approximately 83% being singletons. The V and J ends lost 0 bases and 5 bases respectively, with 5 bases between them. Germline CDR1 reads SGHTA; CDR2 reads FQGNSA. CDR3 length: 13 residues. Concerning this clone: Its antigen is undetermined.

At collection, donors were nominally healthy, but unrecorded immune exposures were probable. The sequenced sample was PBMCs. The chain combines TRBV7-2 with TRBJ1-5; D ambiguous. The receptor comes from a woman between 18 and 29 years old in good health and CMV-seronegative. The CDR3 region has the DNA TGTGCCAGCAGCTTAGCCGGGGATCAGCCCCAGCATTTT. Its protein product is CASSLAGDQPQHF.